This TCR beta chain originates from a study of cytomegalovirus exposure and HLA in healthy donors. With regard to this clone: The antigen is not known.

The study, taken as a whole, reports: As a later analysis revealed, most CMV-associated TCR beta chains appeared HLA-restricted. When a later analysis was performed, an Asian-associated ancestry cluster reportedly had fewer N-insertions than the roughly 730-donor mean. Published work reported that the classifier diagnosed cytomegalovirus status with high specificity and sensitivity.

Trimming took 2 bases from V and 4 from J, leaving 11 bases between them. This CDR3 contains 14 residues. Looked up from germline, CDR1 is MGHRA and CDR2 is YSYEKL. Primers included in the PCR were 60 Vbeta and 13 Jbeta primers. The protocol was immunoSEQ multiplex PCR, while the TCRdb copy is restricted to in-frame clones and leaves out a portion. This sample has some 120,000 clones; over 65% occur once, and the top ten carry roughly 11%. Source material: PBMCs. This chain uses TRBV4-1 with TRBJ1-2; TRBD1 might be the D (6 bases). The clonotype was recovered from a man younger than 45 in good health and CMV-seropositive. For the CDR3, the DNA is TGCGCCAGCAGCCAATACAGGGAAACCTATGGCTACACCTTC. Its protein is CASSQYRETYGYTF.